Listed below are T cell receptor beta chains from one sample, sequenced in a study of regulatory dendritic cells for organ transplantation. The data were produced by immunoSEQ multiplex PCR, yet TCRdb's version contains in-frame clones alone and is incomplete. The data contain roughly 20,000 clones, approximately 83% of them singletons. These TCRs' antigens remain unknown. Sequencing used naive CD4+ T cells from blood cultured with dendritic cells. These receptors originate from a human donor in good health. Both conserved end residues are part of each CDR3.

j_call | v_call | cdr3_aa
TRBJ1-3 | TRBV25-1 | CASSGPLSGNTIYF
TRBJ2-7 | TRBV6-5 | CASSYSAYEQYF
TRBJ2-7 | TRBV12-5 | CASGLVRGVYWDEQYF
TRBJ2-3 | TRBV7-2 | CASRLGGRSNRDTQYF
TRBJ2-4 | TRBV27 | CASSLVGGAAKNIQYF
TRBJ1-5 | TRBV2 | CASSDQGTRVGNQPQHF
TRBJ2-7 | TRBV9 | CASSVADGYEQYF
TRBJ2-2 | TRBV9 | CASSVVSGGAYTGELFF
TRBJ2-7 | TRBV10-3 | CATGTGDEQYF
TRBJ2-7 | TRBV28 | CASSFQITSPSEQYF
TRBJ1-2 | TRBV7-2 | CASSWALNRGYGYTF
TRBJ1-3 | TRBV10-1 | CASSVGVNAGNTIYF
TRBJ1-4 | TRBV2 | CASRRQVHNEKLFF
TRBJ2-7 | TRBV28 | CASSLPGYEQYF
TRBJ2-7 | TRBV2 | CASSAESGQTYEQYF
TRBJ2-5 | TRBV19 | CASSLGLAGFSETQYF
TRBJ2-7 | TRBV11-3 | CASSLGGQGIYEQYF
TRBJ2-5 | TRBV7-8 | CASSLGLLESETQYF
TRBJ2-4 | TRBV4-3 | CASSQYTGPLYF
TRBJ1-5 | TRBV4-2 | CASSQAAGTDSNQPQHF
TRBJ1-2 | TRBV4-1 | CASSQDLVQDSYTF
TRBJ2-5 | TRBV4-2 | CASSQDGIAGETQYF
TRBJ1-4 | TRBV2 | CASRWQGASNEKLFF
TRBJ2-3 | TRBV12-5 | CASGLGTSGAHTDTQYF
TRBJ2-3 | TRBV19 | CASRFRLEADTQYF
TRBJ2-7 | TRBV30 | CAWRIFVTGRYEQYF
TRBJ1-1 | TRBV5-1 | CASSWRRSPNTEAFF
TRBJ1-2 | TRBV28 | CASSLLAGAGYTF
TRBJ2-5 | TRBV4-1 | CASSLGLAETQYF
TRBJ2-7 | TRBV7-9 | CASSLTRQGPYEQYF
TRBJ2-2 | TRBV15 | CATSRNTGELFF
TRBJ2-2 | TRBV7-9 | CASTLAAGDGELFF
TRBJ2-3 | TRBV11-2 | CASSITDTQYF
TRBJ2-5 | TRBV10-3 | CAISESNGETQYF
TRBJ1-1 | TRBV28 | CASRRQGKNTEAFF
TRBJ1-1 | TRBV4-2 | CASSQIPGPYTEAFF
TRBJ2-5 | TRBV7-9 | CASSLDRGETQYF
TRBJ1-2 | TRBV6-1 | CASSAETGGSSGYTF
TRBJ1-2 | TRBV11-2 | CASSSYRGPNYGYTF
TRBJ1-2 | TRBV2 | CASRWGWQVYGYTF
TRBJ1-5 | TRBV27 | CASSFQTLDRPNQPQHF
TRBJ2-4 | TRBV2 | CASSSGDKGIQYF